These 21 T cell receptor beta chains were sequenced from one sample in a study of low-dose radiotherapy and immunotherapy resistance in tumors (dated by TCRdb to between 2021 and 2024). Per the publication, the time point label means: after trial treatment. The sample's treatment or condition label, decoded: LDRT plus nivolumab, ipilimumab, low-dose cyclophosphamide and aspirin (RACIN trial). The sequencer was an Illumina HiSeq 2500. To make first-strand cDNA, Superscript III was used along with a set of TRAV- and TRBV-specific primers so that both the TCRalpha and TCRbeta chains were covered. TCRs were amplified for about 19 PCR cycles with Phusion, using a constant-region primer paired with the adapter attached to the V primers. TCRdb itself trimmed the public reads at Q25 with fastp, ran MiXCR and retained productive beta chains. Duplicate CDR3 protein sequences are folded into a single record with the most common DNA and genes. The sample has 85,000 to 95,000 distinct CDR3 sequences on record, more than 20% of them singletons. Jointly, the top ten make up roughly 13% of the sample.

Source: PBMCs, taken after low-dose radiotherapy plus immunotherapy. These receptors came from a female donor with ovarian cancer.

Many counts were recorded for this clonotype. DNA of the CDR3: TGTGCCAGCAGCTTGGGCGGGGCTAGCGGGAGCTCCTACAATGAGCAGTTCTTC. It codes for CASSLGGASGSSYNEQFF. The V call is TRBV5-4, the J call TRBJ2-1; TRBD2 agrees at 10 bases. Per the germline V gene, CDR1 is SGHNT and CDR2 is YYREEE (reference sequence). Unmatched junction bases numbered 6, after V lost 0 bases and J lost 0 bases. The CDR3 is made up of 18 amino acids.

This clonotype appeared many times. This chain joins TRBV18 and TRBJ1-5; 8 nucleotides align to TRBD1. The V segment lost 4 bases and the J segment 7 bases; nucleotides outside the gene matches: 12. The CDR3 totals 16 residues. Germline V gene lookup returns CDR1 KGHSH and CDR2 LQKENI. CDR3 nucleotides: TGTGCCAGCTCACAAACGGACAGGGAGCGCGACCAGCCCCAGCATTTT. This translates into CASSQTDRERDQPQHF.

This clonotype appeared many times. The chain carries TRBV12-3 or TRBV12-4 and TRBJ1-1; a weak D match, TRBD1 (6 bases). Trimming stripped 6 bases from V and 1 base from J, with 12 bases between. The CDR3 is made up of 14 amino acids. This chain's CDR3 is CASSTGSENTEAFF. The DNA of the CDR3 is TGTGCCAGCAGCACAGGGTCGGAGAACACTGAAGCTTTCTTT.

This chain joins TRBV2 and TRBJ1-4; 9 positions agree with TRBD1. Germline V gene lookup returns CDR1 SNHLY and CDR2 FYNNEI. There are 14 residues in the CDR3. Losses at the gene ends were 10 bases for V and 4 bases for J; bases not matched to a gene: 7. DNA of the CDR3: TGTGCCATCAAACAGGGGGCCATTAATGAAAAACTGTTTTTT. Its translation: CAIKQGAINEKLFF.

This clonotype has at least ten counts. V is TRBV19 and J is TRBJ1-2; D not certain. Germline V gene data show CDR1 as LNHDA and CDR2 as SQIVND (reference sequence). The CDR3 length is 14 residues. V was shortened by 2 bases and J by 5 bases, with 12 bases between the two germline ends. Written as DNA, the CDR3 is TGTGCCAGTAGTATAAAGTCAGCGGGGTATGGCTACACCTTC. Its protein product is CASSIKSAGYGYTF. The complete variable domain, with remaining parts taken from reference TRBV19 and TRBJ1-2, reads DGGITQSPKYLFRKEGQNVTLSCEQNLNHDAMYWYRQDPGQGLRLIYYSQIVNDFQKGDIAEGYSVSREKKESFPLTVTSAQKNPTAFYLCASSIKSAGYGYTFGSGTRLTVV.

This clonotype came up many times. The chain recombines TRBV5-1 with TRBJ1-1, with D unresolved. This CDR3 has 13 residues. The germline V and J ends were trimmed by 6 bases and 1 base, with 10 bases remaining between them. Germline V gene lookup returns CDR1 SGHRS and CDR2 YFSETQ. The CDR3 bases are TGCGCCAGCAAGTTGGGTGCGAACACTGAAGCTTTCTTT. This encodes CASKLGANTEAFF.

Concerning this clonotype itself: A far larger clone is one base from this, pointing to a likely read error. This chain joins TRBV3-1 and TRBJ2-1; D uncertain. Germline lookup yields CDR1 LGHDT and CDR2 YNNKEL (reference sequence). Trimming removed 1 base at V and 13 bases at J, with 14 bases between. This CDR3 has 13 residues. CDR3 amino acids: CASSQANTETQFF. DNA for the CDR3: TGTGCCAGCAGCCAAGCTAATACGGAGACCCAGTTCTTC.

This clonotype came up many times. The rearrangement links TRBV5-1 to TRBJ2-1, with no clear D. Germline V gene sequence: CDR1 SGHRS, CDR2 YFSETQ. The CDR3 runs to 13 residues. V was trimmed by 0 bases and J by 6 bases, leaving 7 bases between them. CDR3 DNA: TGCGCCAGCAGCTTGGGAGTTGGCAATGAGCAGTTCTTC. Amino acids: CASSLGVGNEQFF.

This clonotype was counted ten times or more. The rearrangement joins TRBV5-1 to TRBJ2-1; D is perhaps TRBD1 or TRBD2 (5 bases each). Germline lookup yields CDR1 SGHRS and CDR2 YFSETQ. V was cut by 0 bases and J by 0 bases, with 7 bases left in between. The CDR3 has 15 amino acids. For the CDR3, the DNA is TGCGCCAGCAGCTTGGAGGGACGCTCCTACAATGAGCAGTTCTTC. Encoded protein: CASSLEGRSYNEQFF. The whole variable domain, filled in from reference TRBV5-1 and TRBJ2-1, reads KAGVTQTPRYLIKTRGQQVTLSCSPISGHRSVSWYQQTPGQGLQFLFEYFSETQRNKGNFPGRFSGRQFSNSRSEMNVSTLELGDSALYLCASSLEGRSYNEQFFGPGTRLTVL.

This clonotype showed up just a few times. The genes are TRBV28 and TRBJ2-1, with TRBD2 matching 10 bases. CDR1 and CDR2 from the germline V gene are MDHEN and SYDVKM. The CDR3 spans 15 residues. Unmatched junction bases numbered 7, after V lost 7 bases and J lost 4 bases. CDR3 protein: CASTASGGAYNEQFF. The CDR3, as DNA: TGTGCCAGCACCGCAAGCGGGGGGGCATACAATGAGCAGTTCTTC. Full variable domain (rest looked up from reference TRBV28 and TRBJ2-1): DVKVTQSSRYLVKRTGEKVFLECVQDMDHENMFWYRQDPGLGLRLIYFSYDVKMKEKGDIPEGYSVSREKKERFSLILESASTNQTSMYLCASTASGGAYNEQFFGPGTRLTVL.

This clonotype occurred many times. The chain joins TRBV7-9 to TRBJ2-3, with 7 nucleotides matching TRBD2. Trimming removed 0 bases from V and 5 bases from J; junction bases left unmatched: 5. CDR1 is SEHNR and CDR2 is FQNEAQ in the germline V gene (reference sequence). This CDR3 region has 15 residues. The CDR3 sequence is CASSLAGGPEDTQYF. In nucleotides, the CDR3 is TGTGCCAGCAGCTTAGCGGGAGGGCCGGAAGATACGCAGTATTTT.

On this clonotype itself: The DNA is omitted, as the CDR3 cannot be located on it reliably, and the CDR3 follows TCRdb's listing. The CDR3 region is CASSATSPGELFFF. This rearrangement joins TRBV5-1 to TRBJ2-2; no DNA check was done on the table's D call, TRBD2. Germline V gene sequence: CDR1 SGHRS, CDR2 YFSETQ. Termini included, the CDR3 measures 14 amino acids.

At least ten counts were recorded for this clonotype. The chain is built from TRBV30 and TRBJ2-1, with D maybe TRBD2 (5 bases). The CDR3 spans 15 residues. CDR1 and CDR2 (germline): GTSNPN, SVGIG (reference sequence). Between the trimmed V and J ends, which lost 3 bases and 7 bases, there was a span of 19 bases. The CDR3 is CAWRIRGSTLNEQFF. DNA for the CDR3: TGTGCCTGGAGGATAAGAGGGTCAACGTTGAATGAGCAGTTCTTC.

This clonotype showed up many times. This rearrangement joins TRBV9 to TRBJ2-2; TRBD2 agrees at 14 bases. J lost 0 bases, V lost 4 bases, and 5 bases had no gene match. This CDR3 is 18 amino acids long. CDR1 SGDLS and CDR2 YYNGEE come from the germline V gene. The CDR3 coding sequence is TGTGCCAGCAGCCAGACTAGCGGGGGGGTAGCGAACACCGGGGAGCTGTTTTTT. Translated, it gives CASSQTSGGVANTGELFF.

The chain recombines TRBV20-1 with TRBJ2-3, with D uncertain. Germline CDR1 reads DFQATT; CDR2 reads SNEGSKA (reference sequence). The V end was cut by 7 bases, the J end by 4 bases, with 12 bases between. The CDR3 loop spans 12 amino acids. The CDR3 region has the DNA TGCAGTGGGGTGCGCGGCCCAGATACGCAGTATTTT. Amino acids: CSGVRGPDTQYF.

The chain recombines TRBV5-8 with TRBJ1-1; TRBD1 matches at 8 bases. The CDR3 loop spans 15 amino acids. V was pared by 5 bases and J by 0 bases, with 6 bases of the junction left unmatched. Germline V gene sequence: CDR1 SGHTS, CDR2 YDEGEE. The CDR3 spells CASRGQGYMNTEAFF. DNA for the CDR3: TGTGCCAGCAGAGGACAGGGATACATGAACACTGAAGCTTTCTTT.

The sample holds many counts of this clonotype. The J gene is TRBJ1-1, the V gene TRBV3-1; possible D gene TRBD1, 6 bases. V was shortened by 3 bases and J by 2 bases, with 10 bases between the two germline ends. The length of the CDR3 is 14 residues. The germline gives CDR1 LGHDT, CDR2 YNNKEL (reference sequence). In DNA form, the CDR3 reads TGTGCCAGCAGCCAGCGGACAGCCAACACTGAAGCTTTCTTT. It encodes CASSQRTANTEAFF. The entire variable domain, with the rest obtained from reference TRBV3-1 and TRBJ1-1, is as follows: DTAVSQTPKYLVTQMGNDKSIKCEQNLGHDTMYWYKQDSKKFLKIMFSYNNKELIINETVPNRFSPKSPDKAHLNLHINSLELGDSAVYFCASSQRTANTEAFFGQGTRLTVV.

V and J are TRBV19 and TRBJ2-3, with D unresolved. The CDR3 loop spans 15 amino acids. V lost 7 bases, J lost 0 bases, and 14 bases lay in between. Germline lookup yields CDR1 LNHDA and CDR2 SQIVND (reference sequence). CDR3 amino acids: CASTVGFSSTDTQYF. DNA of the CDR3: TGTGCCAGTACCGTTGGATTCTCTAGCACAGATACGCAGTATTTT.

The V gene is TRBV20-1, the J gene TRBJ2-7; D may match TRBD1 or TRBD2 (6 bases each). There are 16 residues in the CDR3. Germline CDR1 is DFQATT and CDR2 is SNEGSKA (reference sequence). V was cut by 0 bases and J by 2 bases, with 17 bases left in between. The CDR3 sequence: CSARDHWGAATYEQYF. The CDR3 DNA is TGCAGTGCTAGAGATCATTGGGGGGCCGCTACCTACGAGCAGTACTTC.

This clonotype was counted ten times or more. V is TRBV5-5 and J is TRBJ1-6; 7 bases are shared with TRBD1. CDR1 is SGHKS and CDR2 is YYEKEE in the germline V gene (reference sequence). After removal of 5 bases from V and 7 bases from J, the junction contained 6 bases not matched to a gene. There are 14 residues in the CDR3. The CDR3 DNA follows: TGTGCCAGCAGGTACCGGGACAGCAATTCACCCCTCCACTTT. Translating gives CASRYRDSNSPLHF.

This clonotype was picked up many times. This chain joins TRBV6-6 and TRBJ1-5; D not certain. Between the trimmed V and J ends, which lost 8 bases and 0 bases, there was a span of 11 bases. The CDR3 extends over 14 amino acids. From germline, CDR1 is MNHNY and CDR2 SVGAGI (reference sequence). CDR3 nucleotide sequence: TGTGCCAGCGGTACCAGGTTTAGCAATCAGCCCCAGCATTTT. Its translation is CASGTRFSNQPQHF.